Following are 15 T cell receptor beta chains from one sample sequenced in a study of T cell responses to AZD1222 COVID-19 vaccine. The assay was immunoSEQ multiplex PCR, and TCRdb's table has in-frame clones only and misses some. Altogether more than 85,000 clones are present, about 88% being singletons, with the ten largest covering 44%. Sequenced material: peripheral blood, taken 28 days after the second AZD1222 dose. Source of these receptors: an adult who received the AZD1222 COVID-19 vaccine.

The gene calls are TRBV18 and TRBJ1-1; a weak D match, TRBD1 (6 bases). V gave up 0 bases and J gave up 2 bases, with 13 bases separating them. The CDR3 is 16 amino acids. Germline loops: CDR1 KGHSH, CDR2 LQKENI. The CDR3 region has the DNA TGTGCCAGCTCACCACCCCGGACAGCCTTAAACACTGAAGCTTTCTTT. This sequence encodes CASSPPRTALNTEAFF.

This chain's CDR3 is CASSLLGYEQYF. The CDR3 bases are TGTGCCAGCAGTTTATTGGGGTACGAGCAGTACTTC. The V and J genes are TRBV28 and TRBJ2-7, with unresolved D. Per the germline V gene, CDR1 is MDHEN and CDR2 is SYDVKM. CDR3 length equals 12 residues. V lost 1 base, J lost 4 bases, and 5 bases lay in between.

This clone occurred once. V and J are TRBV4-2 and TRBJ1-2; TRBD1 aligns across 9 bases. The length of the CDR3 is 15 residues. J gave up 4 bases and V 0 bases, and 3 bases lay outside the gene matches. From germline, CDR1 is LGHNA and CDR2 YNFKEQ. The CDR3 DNA reads as TGTGCCAGCAGCCAAGATGGGACAGGGACCTATGGCTACACCTTC. Translated: CASSQDGTGTYGYTF.

J is TRBJ2-7 and V is TRBV7-2, with D perhaps matching TRBD1 (5 bases). The germline gives CDR1 SGHTA, CDR2 FQGNSA. The CDR3 totals 13 residues. The germline V and J ends were trimmed by 5 bases and 2 bases, with 10 bases remaining between them. The CDR3 region has the DNA TGTGCCAGCAGCGTACAGGTTACCTACGAGCAGTACTTC. Translating it yields CASSVQVTYEQYF.

This chain links TRBV27 with TRBJ1-2, with TRBD1 matching 7 bases. CDR1 is MNHEY and CDR2 is SMNVEV in the germline V gene (reference sequence). The trim removed 4 bases at V and 8 bases at J, leaving 13 bases unmatched. This CDR3 comprises 15 residues. CDR3 sequence: CASSSTTQGWDGYTF. CDR3 coding DNA: TGTGCCAGCAGTTCGACAACACAGGGGTGGGACGGCTACACCTTC.

The chain recombines TRBV11-2 with TRBJ2-5; TRBD2 agrees at 7 bases. This CDR3 has 17 amino acids. CDR1 and CDR2 (germline): SGHAT, FQNNGV. The V segment lost 5 bases and the J segment 2 bases; nucleotides outside the gene matches: 14. CDR3 protein: CASSLGGYRREQETQYF. CDR3 DNA sequence: TGTGCCAGCAGCCTGGGAGGGTATCGCCGGGAGCAAGAGACCCAGTACTTC.

The chain uses TRBV7-9 and TRBJ1-5; possible D gene TRBD1, 5 bases. The V end lost 2 bases, the J end lost 3 bases, and 8 bases lay between the germline ends. The CDR3 is 14 amino acids. CDR1 and CDR2 (germline): SEHNR, FQNEAQ (reference sequence). CDR3 nucleotides: TGTGCCAGCAGCTTAAGGGGCCCCAATCAGCCCCAGCATTTT. Its protein product is CASSLRGPNQPQHF.

This chain connects TRBV12-3 or TRBV12-4 to TRBJ1-5; D is uncertain. CDR3 length: 13 amino acids. Trimming left V 3 bases short and J 1 base short, with 4 bases between. The CDR3 spells CASSLGSNQPQHF. CDR3 nucleotides: TGTGCCAGCAGTTTGGGCAGCAATCAGCCCCAGCATTTT.

The chain uses TRBV9 and TRBJ1-1; no firm D call. This CDR3 is 13 amino acids long. Trimming took off 5 bases at V and 1 base at J, with 9 bases between the two ends. Germline loops: CDR1 SGDLS, CDR2 YYNGEE. The DNA of the CDR3 is TGTGCCAGCAGTCAGACCTCGAACACTGAAGCTTTCTTT. This codes for CASSQTSNTEAFF.

This chain connects TRBV28 to TRBJ2-1; 13 positions match TRBD2. The CDR3 is 15 residues long. Per the germline V gene, CDR1 is MDHEN and CDR2 is SYDVKM. J was trimmed by 8 bases and V by 5 bases; bases with no gene match: 6. CDR3 residues: CASSPRLAGGDEQFF. Written as DNA, the CDR3 is TGTGCCAGCAGTCCCAGACTAGCGGGAGGCGATGAGCAGTTCTTC.

The CDR3 DNA is TGTGCCACCAGTGGTGCAGGGGGCGGGTTGAATGGCTACACCTTC. It codes for CATSGAGGGLNGYTF. The gene calls are TRBV24-1 and TRBJ1-2, with 8 nucleotides matching TRBD1. Germline values: CDR1 KGHDR, CDR2 SFDVKD. V lost 5 bases, J lost 6 bases, and 10 bases stayed unmatched. The CDR3 runs to 15 residues.

This chain uses TRBV5-1 with TRBJ1-1; the match to TRBD1 covers 7 bases. The junction had 5 bases not matched to a gene; V was cut back by 3 bases and J by 0 bases. CDR1 is SGHRS, CDR2 YFSETQ, per germline. This CDR3 is 15 amino acids long. CDR3 loop: CASSSRQGLNTEAFF. The CDR3 region has the DNA TGCGCCAGCAGCTCGAGACAGGGTTTGAACACTGAAGCTTTCTTT.

The V gene is TRBV6-5, the J gene TRBJ1-4; D unclear. Trimming took 9 bases from V and 8 from J, leaving 19 bases between them. The germline gives CDR1 MNHEY, CDR2 SVGAGI. The CDR3 covers 14 residues. This CDR3 reads CASRGSYGKEKLFF. For the CDR3, the DNA is TGTGCCAGTCGCGGCTCTTACGGGAAGGAAAAACTGTTTTTT.

V gene TRBV24-1 combines with J gene TRBJ2-1; D is ambiguous. Germline V lookup: CDR1 KGHDR, CDR2 SFDVKD. V was cut by 7 bases and J by 5 bases, with 14 bases left in between. There are 14 residues in the CDR3. CDR3 region: CATSPLTGNNEQFF. The CDR3 nucleotides read TGTGCCACCAGCCCGCTGACTGGGAACAATGAGCAGTTCTTC.

A word on this clone: The same CDR3 can be traced to other DNA sequences in this sample. The chain is built from TRBV9 and TRBJ2-1; possible D gene TRBD2, 6 bases. V was clipped by 0 bases and J by 6 bases, with 13 bases between them. Per germline, CDR1 SGDLS and CDR2 YYNGEE. CDR3 length: 15 residues. The CDR3 is CASSVGPGEGNEQFF. In DNA, the CDR3 is TGTGCCAGCAGCGTAGGGCCGGGAGAGGGCAATGAGCAGTTCTTC.